These 11 T cell receptor beta chains were sequenced from one sample in a study of Ad26.COV2.S vaccination and SARS-CoV-2 variants. This sample's treatment: approximately 18 received Ad26.COV2.S at low or high dose, single or two shots; 5 received placebo; per-sample allocation not given. Collection of samples fell on day 63 after the first vaccine or placebo injection. Using immunoSEQ multiplex PCR, the repertoire was profiled, and TCRdb retains in-frame clones only, with some absent. The sample lists 320,000 or so clones, 90% occurring once. The source material was peripheral blood, sampled in a trial of Ad26.COV2.S vaccine versus placebo. The source of these receptors is a person aged 18 to 59 who received the Ad26.COV2.S COVID-19 vaccine or a placebo.

The V and J genes are TRBV19 and TRBJ2-1; TRBD1 or TRBD2 may be the D gene (5 bases each). V was trimmed by 6 bases and J by 7 bases, leaving 25 bases between them. Germline CDR1 and CDR2: LNHDA and SQIVND (reference sequence). This CDR3 has 17 amino acids. The CDR3 nucleotides read TGTGCCAGTAGCCGAGGGACCACTAGTACCGGTTCGAATGAGCAGTTCTTC. It codes for CASSRGTTSTGSNEQFF.

The V and J genes are TRBV10-3 and TRBJ2-3; 9 bases line up with TRBD2. J lost 0 bases, V lost 6 bases, and 4 bases had no gene match. The CDR3 loop spans 15 amino acids. Germline V gives CDR1 ENHRY, CDR2 SYGVKD. For the CDR3, the DNA is TGTGCCATCAGACGGACTAGCGCAAGCACAGATACGCAGTATTTT. It codes for CAIRRTSASTDTQYF.

The chain links TRBV13 to TRBJ2-7; 9 nucleotides match TRBD1. The CDR3 runs 15 residues. Germline V gene sequence: CDR1 PRHDT, CDR2 FYEKMQ (reference sequence). V was pared by 6 bases and J by 5 bases, with 11 bases of the junction left unmatched. The CDR3 protein is CASRLTDRGVDEQYF. The CDR3 nucleotides are TGTGCCAGCAGACTAACCGACAGGGGGGTCGACGAGCAGTACTTC.

This chain uses TRBV5-4 with TRBJ2-5; D may be TRBD2 (5 bases). With 4 bases removed from V and 5 bases from J, the gap between germline ends came to 21 bases. The CDR3 is made up of 16 amino acids. In germline, CDR1 is SGHNT, CDR2 YYREEE (reference sequence). CDR3 residues: CASSPQPAQRRETQYF. In DNA, the CDR3 is TGTGCCAGCAGCCCTCAACCCGCCCAGAGGAGGGAGACCCAGTACTTC. The full variable domain, its missing parts supplied by reference TRBV5-4 and TRBJ2-5, is ETGVTQSPTHLIKTRGQQVTLRCSSQSGHNTVSWYQQALGQGPQFIFQYYREEENGRGNFPPRFSGLQFPNYSSELNVNALELDDSALYLCASSPQPAQRRETQYFGPGTRLLVL.

The rearrangement joins TRBV5-1 to TRBJ1-1; possibly TRBD1 for D (6 bases). V was pared by 3 bases and J by 1 base, with 10 bases between. There are 14 residues in the CDR3. Germline V gene sequence: CDR1 SGHRS, CDR2 YFSETQ. The CDR3 sequence is CASSSQQGNTEAFF. The CDR3 coding sequence is TGCGCCAGCAGCTCCCAACAGGGGAACACTGAAGCTTTCTTT.

This rearrangement joins TRBV7-6 to TRBJ2-6; D is undetermined. This CDR3 comprises 18 residues. Trimming took off 1 base at V and 0 bases at J, with 13 bases between the two ends. Germline V CDR1 and CDR2: SGHVS, FNYEAQ. DNA for the CDR3: TGTGCCAGCAGCTTAGGTGCTGCTACGTACTCTGGGGCCAACGTCCTGACTTTC. Encoded protein: CASSLGAATYSGANVLTF.

This chain's CDR3 is CASSIAEGEGANVLTF. In DNA, the CDR3 is TGTGCCAGTAGTATAGCAGAGGGTGAGGGGGCCAACGTCCTGACTTTC. V usage is TRBV19 and J usage is TRBJ2-6, with TRBD2 as a possible D gene (5 bases). Germline assignment: CDR1 LNHDA and CDR2 SQIVND (reference sequence). CDR3 length equals 16 residues. V was shortened by 1 base and J by 4 bases, with 11 bases between the two germline ends.

The chain combines TRBV27 with TRBJ1-6; no clear D. The CDR3 is 14 residues long. Germline assignment: CDR1 MNHEY and CDR2 SMNVEV (reference sequence). Deletions cut 2 bases from V and 8 bases from J, with 10 bases between. The CDR3 sequence is CASSLTGQYSPLHF. CDR3 sequence (DNA): TGTGCCAGCAGTTTAACCGGCCAGTATTCACCCCTCCACTTT.

This clone appeared a few times. The rearrangement uses TRBV4-3 and TRBJ1-2, with D unresolved. The CDR3 totals 16 residues. Germline CDR1 and CDR2: LGHNA and YSLEER. V was shortened by 0 bases and J by 5 bases, with 16 bases between the two germline ends. For the CDR3, the DNA is TGCGCCAGCAGCCAAGATCGTGGGAACCTCGGGTATGGCTACACCTTC. This sequence encodes CASSQDRGNLGYGYTF.

DNA for the CDR3: TGCGCCAGCAGCAGTGGATCGGTGGCAGTGGGCTCCTACGAGCAGTACTTC. It is translated as CASSSGSVAVGSYEQYF. This chain joins TRBV5-1 and TRBJ2-7; D is unclear. The CDR3 runs 17 residues. Trimming stripped 4 bases from V and 0 bases from J, with 20 bases between. Germline lookup yields CDR1 SGHRS and CDR2 YFSETQ.

The J gene is TRBJ2-5, the V gene TRBV4-3; no clear D. CDR3 length: 15 residues. Trimming cost V 0 bases and J 1 base, with 9 bases left between them. Germline V gene lookup returns CDR1 LGHNA and CDR2 YSLEER. The CDR3 coding sequence is TGCGCCAGCAGCCAAGAGTCAGGTACCCAAGAGACCCAGTACTTC. Its protein product is CASSQESGTQETQYF.